This TCR beta chain was found in a study of regulatory T cells in long-lasting Graves disease. Trimming removed 2 bases from V and 3 bases from J, with 8 bases in between. The V gene's germline CDR1 is SGHRS and CDR2 YFSETQ. CDR3 length: 14 residues. The sample's time point: newly diagnosed GD, antithyroid drugs for less than 3 months. RNA isolated from PBMCs was used to make the TCR library. Construction of the TCR beta libraries employed iRepertoire HTBI primers in conjunction with Arm-PCR of CDR3 regions. TCRdb used MiXCR to reprocess the multiplex PCR reads, holding one entry per CDR3 protein. The sample lists about 400,000 distinct CDR3 sequences; approximately 16% were seen once. These data are also associated with another study on T cells in Graves' hyperthyroidism and ophthalmopathy.

Sample: peripheral blood mononuclear cells (PBMCs), taken at new diagnosis, from a patient treated with antithyroid drugs. The source of this sequence is a woman in her forties with Graves disease. V is TRBV5-1 and J is TRBJ2-2; D is tentatively TRBD1 or TRBD2 (5 bases each). CDR3 sequence: CASSFRGHTGELFF. The CDR3 DNA is TGCGCCAGCAGCTTCCGGGGCCACACCGGGGAGCTGTTTTTT.